This T cell receptor (beta chain) was recovered during a study of regulatory T cells in long-lasting Graves disease. Study results and limitations: Persistent disease showed a preference for TRBV28, TRBJ1-2 and TRBJ2-5. More public clonotypes were shared by persistent patients (approximately 3,000) than by new patients (fewer than 1,000).

This clonotype was counted ten times or more. Its antigen is not known. Documented time point: newly diagnosed GD, antithyroid drugs for less than 3 months. Following extraction of RNA from PBMCs, that RNA was used to make the TCR library. A peripheral blood sample, about 9.4 milliliters in volume, was drawn into EDTA tubes. The CDR3 spans 17 residues. The V gene's germline CDR1 is MNHEY and CDR2 SVGEGT. The junction had 15 bases not matched to a gene; V was cut back by 6 bases and J by 7 bases. According to the study, TCR beta libraries were built with iRepertoire HTBI primers and CDR3-region Arm-PCR. TCRdb passed the multiplex PCR reads through MiXCR, listing each CDR3 protein once. The sample carries around 480,000 distinct CDR3 sequences, 15% to 20% recorded once. This sample was also put to use in a study of T cells in Graves' hyperthyroidism and ophthalmopathy. That study adds: Most expanded thyroid clonotypes above 0.001 also appeared in blood.

The source material was peripheral blood mononuclear cells (PBMCs), sampled at new diagnosis, from a patient treated with antithyroid drugs. The TCR comes from a woman aged 35 to 59 with Graves disease. This rearrangement joins TRBV6-2 or TRBV6-3 to TRBJ2-1; 10 bases fit TRBD1. CDR3 protein: CASRASSGTGAKNEQFF. The CDR3 DNA reads TGTGCCAGCAGAGCCTCCTCCGGGACAGGGGCTAAGAATGAGCAGTTCTTC.